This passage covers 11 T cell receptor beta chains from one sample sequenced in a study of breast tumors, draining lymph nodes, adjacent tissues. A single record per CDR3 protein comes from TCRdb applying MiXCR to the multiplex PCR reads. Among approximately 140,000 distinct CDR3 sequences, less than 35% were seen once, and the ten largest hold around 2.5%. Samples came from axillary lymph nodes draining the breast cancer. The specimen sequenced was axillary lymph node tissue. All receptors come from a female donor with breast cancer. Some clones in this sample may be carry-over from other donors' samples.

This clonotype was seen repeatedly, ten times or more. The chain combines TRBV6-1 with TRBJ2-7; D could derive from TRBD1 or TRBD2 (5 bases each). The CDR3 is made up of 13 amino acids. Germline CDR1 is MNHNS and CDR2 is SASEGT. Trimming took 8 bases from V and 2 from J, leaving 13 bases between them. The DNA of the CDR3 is TGTGCCAGCGGGGGACCTATAACCTACGAGCAGTACGTC. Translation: CASGGPITYEQYV.

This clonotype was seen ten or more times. CDR3: CASSWTVTGELFF. In nucleotides, the CDR3 is TGTGCCAGCAGCTGGACAGTCACCGGGGAGCTGTTTTTT. J is TRBJ2-2 and V is TRBV7-2, with D perhaps TRBD1 (6 bases). This CDR3 spans 13 amino acids. Trimming pared 4 bases from V and 4 bases from J, leaving 7 bases between. Germline V gives CDR1 SGHTA, CDR2 FQGNSA.

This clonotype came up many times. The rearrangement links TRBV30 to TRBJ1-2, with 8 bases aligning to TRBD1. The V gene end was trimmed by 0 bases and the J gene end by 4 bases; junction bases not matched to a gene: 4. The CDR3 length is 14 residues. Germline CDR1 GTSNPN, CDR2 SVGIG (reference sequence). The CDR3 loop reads CAWSVAGTGYGYTF. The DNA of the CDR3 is TGTGCCTGGAGTGTTGCAGGGACAGGCTATGGCTACACCTTC. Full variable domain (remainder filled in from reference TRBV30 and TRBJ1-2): SQTIHQWPATLVQPVGSPLSLECTVEGTSNPNLYWYRQAAGRGLQLLFYSVGIGQISSEVPQNLSASRPQDRQFILSSKKLLLSDSGFYLCAWSVAGTGYGYTFGSGTRLTVV.

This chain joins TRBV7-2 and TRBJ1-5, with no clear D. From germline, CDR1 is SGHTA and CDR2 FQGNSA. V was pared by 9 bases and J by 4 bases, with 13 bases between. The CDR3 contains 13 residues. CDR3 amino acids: CASGELGNQPQHF. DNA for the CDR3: TGTGCCAGTGGAGAACTGGGGAATCAGCCCCAGCATTTT.

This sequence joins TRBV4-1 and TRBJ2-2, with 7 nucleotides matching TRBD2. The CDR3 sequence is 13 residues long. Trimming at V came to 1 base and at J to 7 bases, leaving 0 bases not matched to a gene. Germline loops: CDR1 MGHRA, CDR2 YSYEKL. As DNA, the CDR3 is TGCGCCAGCAGCCAAGGGACTAGCGGGGAGCTGTTTTTT. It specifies CASSQGTSGELFF.

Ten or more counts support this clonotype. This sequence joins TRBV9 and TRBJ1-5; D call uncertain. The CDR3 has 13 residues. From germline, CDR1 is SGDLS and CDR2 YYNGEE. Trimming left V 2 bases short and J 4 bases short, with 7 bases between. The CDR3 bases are TGTGCCAGCAGCGTTGCTCCAAATCAGCCCCAGCATTTT. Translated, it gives CASSVAPNQPQHF.

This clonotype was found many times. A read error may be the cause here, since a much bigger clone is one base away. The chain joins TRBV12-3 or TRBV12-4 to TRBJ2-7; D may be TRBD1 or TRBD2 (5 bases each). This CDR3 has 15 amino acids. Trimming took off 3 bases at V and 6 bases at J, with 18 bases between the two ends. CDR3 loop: CASSFQGAEAGEQYF. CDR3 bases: TGTGCCAGCAGTTTCCAGGGCGCGGAGGCCGGCGAGCAGTACTTC.

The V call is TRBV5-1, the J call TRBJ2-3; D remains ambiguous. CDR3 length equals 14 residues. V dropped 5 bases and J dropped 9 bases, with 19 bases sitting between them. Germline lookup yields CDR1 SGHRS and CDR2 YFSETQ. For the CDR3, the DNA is TGCGCCAGCAGATTAGCACCCAGCAAAGACACGCAGTATTTT. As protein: CASRLAPSKDTQYF.

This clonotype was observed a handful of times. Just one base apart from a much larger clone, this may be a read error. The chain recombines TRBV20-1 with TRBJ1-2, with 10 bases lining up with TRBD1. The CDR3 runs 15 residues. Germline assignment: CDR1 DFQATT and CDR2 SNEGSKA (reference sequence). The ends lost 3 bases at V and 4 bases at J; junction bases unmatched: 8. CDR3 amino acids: CSARRQGARTYGYTF. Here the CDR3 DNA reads TGCAGTGCTAGGCGACAGGGGGCTCGTACCTATGGCTACACCTTC.

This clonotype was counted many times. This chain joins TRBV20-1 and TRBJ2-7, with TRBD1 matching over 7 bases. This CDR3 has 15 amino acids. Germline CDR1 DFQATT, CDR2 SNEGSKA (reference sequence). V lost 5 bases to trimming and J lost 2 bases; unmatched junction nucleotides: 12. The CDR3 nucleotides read TGCAGTGCTGTCATCGACAGGGAGAGAACCTACGAGCAGTACTTC. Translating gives CSAVIDRERTYEQYF.

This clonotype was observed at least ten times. Here the CDR3 reads CASRSLTSVPADTQYF. DNA of the CDR3: TGCGCCAGCAGATCCCTGACTAGCGTTCCCGCAGATACGCAGTATTTT. This chain uses TRBV5-1 with TRBJ2-3; 8 bases are shared with TRBD2. The CDR3 totals 16 residues. Losses at the gene ends were 5 bases for V and 4 bases for J; bases not matched to a gene: 12. Per germline, CDR1 SGHRS and CDR2 YFSETQ.